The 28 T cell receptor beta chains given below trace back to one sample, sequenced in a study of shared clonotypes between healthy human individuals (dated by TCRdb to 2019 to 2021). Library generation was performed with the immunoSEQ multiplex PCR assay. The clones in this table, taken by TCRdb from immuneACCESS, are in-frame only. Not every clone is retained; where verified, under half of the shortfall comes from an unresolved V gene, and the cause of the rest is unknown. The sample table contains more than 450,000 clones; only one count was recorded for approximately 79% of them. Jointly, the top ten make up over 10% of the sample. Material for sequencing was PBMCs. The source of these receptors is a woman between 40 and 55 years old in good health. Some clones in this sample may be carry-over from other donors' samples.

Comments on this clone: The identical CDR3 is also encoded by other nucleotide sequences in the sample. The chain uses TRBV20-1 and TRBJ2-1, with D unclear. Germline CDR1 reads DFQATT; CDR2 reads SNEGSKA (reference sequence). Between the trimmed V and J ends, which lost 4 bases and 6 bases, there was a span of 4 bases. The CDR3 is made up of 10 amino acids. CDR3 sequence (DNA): TGCAGTGCTAAGGGCAATGAGCAGTTCTTC. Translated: CSAKGNEQFF.

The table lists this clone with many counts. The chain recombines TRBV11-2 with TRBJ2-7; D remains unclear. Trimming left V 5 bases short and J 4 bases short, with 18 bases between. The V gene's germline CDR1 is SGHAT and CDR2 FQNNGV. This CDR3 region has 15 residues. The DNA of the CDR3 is TGTGCCAGCAGCCCTCTCCGTGCCCAAACTTACGAGCAGTACTTC. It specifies CASSPLRAQTYEQYF.

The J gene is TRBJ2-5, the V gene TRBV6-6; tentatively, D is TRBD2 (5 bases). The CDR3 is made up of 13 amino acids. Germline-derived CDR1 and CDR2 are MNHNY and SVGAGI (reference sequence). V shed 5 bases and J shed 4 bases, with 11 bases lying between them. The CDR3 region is CASSRERTETQYF. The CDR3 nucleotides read TGTGCCAGCAGTAGGGAGAGGACAGAGACCCAGTACTTC.

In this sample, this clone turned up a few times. This CDR3 reads CASSESIYGYTF. CDR3 nucleotides: TGTGCCAGCAGTGAAAGCATCTATGGCTACACCTTC. The chain couples TRBV2 to TRBJ1-2, with D uncertain. V was pared by 2 bases and J by 4 bases, with 5 bases between. CDR1 is SNHLY and CDR2 is FYNNEI in the germline V gene. The CDR3 is 12 amino acids.

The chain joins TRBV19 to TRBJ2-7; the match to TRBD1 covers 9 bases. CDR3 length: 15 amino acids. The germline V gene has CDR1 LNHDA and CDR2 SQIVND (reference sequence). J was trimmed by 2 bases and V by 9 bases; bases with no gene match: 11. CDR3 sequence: CASRPLDRGAYEQYF. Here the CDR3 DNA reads TGTGCCAGCCGACCCTTGGACAGGGGAGCCTACGAGCAGTACTTC.

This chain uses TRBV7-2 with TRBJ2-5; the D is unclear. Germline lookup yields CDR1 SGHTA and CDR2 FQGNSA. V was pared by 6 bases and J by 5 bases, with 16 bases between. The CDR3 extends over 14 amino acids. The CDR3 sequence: CASRKKVGGETQYF. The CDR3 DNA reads TGTGCCAGCAGGAAGAAGGTGGGTGGGGAGACCCAGTACTTC.

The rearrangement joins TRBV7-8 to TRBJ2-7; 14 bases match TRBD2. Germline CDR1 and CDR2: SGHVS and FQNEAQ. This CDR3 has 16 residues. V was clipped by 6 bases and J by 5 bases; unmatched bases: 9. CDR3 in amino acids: CASRVTSGRAGDEQYF. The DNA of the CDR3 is TGTGCCAGCAGAGTGACTAGCGGGAGGGCCGGGGACGAGCAGTACTTC.

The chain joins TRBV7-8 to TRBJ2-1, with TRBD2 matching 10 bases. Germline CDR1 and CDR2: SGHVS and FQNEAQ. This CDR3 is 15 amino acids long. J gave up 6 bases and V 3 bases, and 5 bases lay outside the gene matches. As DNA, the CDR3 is TGTGCCAGCAGCTTCTCTAGCGGGAGTCTCAATGAGCAGTTCTTC. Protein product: CASSFSSGSLNEQFF.

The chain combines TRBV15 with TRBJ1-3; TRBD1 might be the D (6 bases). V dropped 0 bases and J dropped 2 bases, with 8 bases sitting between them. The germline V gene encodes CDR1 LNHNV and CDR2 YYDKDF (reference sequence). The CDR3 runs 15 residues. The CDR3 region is CATSRDKGAGNTIYF. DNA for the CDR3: TGTGCCACCAGCAGAGATAAGGGGGCTGGAAACACCATATATTTT. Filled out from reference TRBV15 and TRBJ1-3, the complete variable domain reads DAMVIQNPRYQVTQFGKPVTLSCSQTLNHNVMYWYQQKSSQAPKLLFHYYDKDFNNEADTPDNFQSRRPNTSFCFLDIRSPGLGDTAMYLCATSRDKGAGNTIYFGEGSWLTVV.

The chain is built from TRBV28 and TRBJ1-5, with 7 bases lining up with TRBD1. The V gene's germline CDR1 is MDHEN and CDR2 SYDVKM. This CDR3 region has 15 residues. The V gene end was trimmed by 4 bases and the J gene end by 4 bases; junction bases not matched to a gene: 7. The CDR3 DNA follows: TGTGCCAGCAGTTCCCCAGGGGGAAAGAATCAGCCCCAGCATTTT. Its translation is CASSSPGGKNQPQHF. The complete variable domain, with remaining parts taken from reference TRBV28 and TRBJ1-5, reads DVKVTQSSRYLVKRTGEKVFLECVQDMDHENMFWYRQDPGLGLRLIYFSYDVKMKEKGDIPEGYSVSREKKERFSLILESASTNQTSMYLCASSSPGGKNQPQHFGDGTRLSIL.

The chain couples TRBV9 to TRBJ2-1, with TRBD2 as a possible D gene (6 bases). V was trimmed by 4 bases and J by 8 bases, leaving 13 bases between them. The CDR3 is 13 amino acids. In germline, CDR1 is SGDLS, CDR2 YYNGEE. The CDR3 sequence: CASSTWGGDEQFF. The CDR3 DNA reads TGTGCCAGCAGCACTTGGGGAGGAGATGAGCAGTTCTTC.

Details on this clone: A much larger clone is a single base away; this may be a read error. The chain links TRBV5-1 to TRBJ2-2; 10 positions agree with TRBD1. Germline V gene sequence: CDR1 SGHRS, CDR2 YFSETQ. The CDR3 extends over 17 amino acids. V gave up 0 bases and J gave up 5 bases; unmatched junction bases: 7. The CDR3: CASSLGDRGRTTGELFF. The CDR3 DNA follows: TGCGCCAGCAGCTTGGGGGACAGGGGCCGCACAACCGGGGAGCTGTTTTTT.

The CDR3 spells CASILELAGSDTQYF. Written as DNA, the CDR3 is TGTGCCAGCATCCTAGAACTAGCGGGATCAGATACGCAGTATTTT. The chain uses TRBV2 and TRBJ2-3; 10 bases fit TRBD2. Germline V gene data show CDR1 as SNHLY and CDR2 as FYNNEI. V lost 7 bases, J lost 4 bases, and 8 bases stayed unmatched. This CDR3 has 15 residues.

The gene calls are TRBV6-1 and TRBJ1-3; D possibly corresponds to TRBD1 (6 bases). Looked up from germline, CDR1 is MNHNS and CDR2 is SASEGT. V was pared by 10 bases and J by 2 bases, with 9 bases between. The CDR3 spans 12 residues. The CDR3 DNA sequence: TGTGCCATCACAGGGACTGGAAACACCATATATTTT. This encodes CAITGTGNTIYF.

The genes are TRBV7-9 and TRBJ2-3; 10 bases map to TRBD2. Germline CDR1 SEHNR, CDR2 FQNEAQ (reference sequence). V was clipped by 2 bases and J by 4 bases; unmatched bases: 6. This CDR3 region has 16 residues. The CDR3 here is CASSLFQREGSDTQYF. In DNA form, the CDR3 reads TGTGCCAGCAGCTTATTCCAGCGGGAGGGCTCAGATACGCAGTATTTT.

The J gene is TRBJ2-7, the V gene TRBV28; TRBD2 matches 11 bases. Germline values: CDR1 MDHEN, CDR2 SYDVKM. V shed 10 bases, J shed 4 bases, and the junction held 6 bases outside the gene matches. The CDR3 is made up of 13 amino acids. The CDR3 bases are TGTGCCATCAGGACTAGCGGGCTGTACGAGCAGTACTTC. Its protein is CAIRTSGLYEQYF.

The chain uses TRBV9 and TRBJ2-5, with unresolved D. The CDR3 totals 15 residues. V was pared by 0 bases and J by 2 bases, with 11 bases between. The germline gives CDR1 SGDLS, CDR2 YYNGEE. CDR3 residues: CASSVGGWGQETQYF. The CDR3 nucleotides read TGTGCCAGCAGCGTAGGTGGATGGGGACAAGAGACCCAGTACTTC.

CDR3 nucleotides: TGCGCCAGCAGCTCGGACAGGCCCCCGAACACCGGGGAGCTGTTTTTT. It encodes CASSSDRPPNTGELFF. This chain joins TRBV5-1 and TRBJ2-2, with 7 bases fitting TRBD1. The CDR3 spans 16 residues. With 3 bases clipped from V and 0 bases from J, the junction kept 5 bases outside the gene matches. The V gene's germline CDR1 is SGHRS and CDR2 YFSETQ. Combining the CDR3 with reference TRBV5-1 and TRBJ2-2 gives the whole variable domain KAGVTQTPRYLIKTRGQQVTLSCSPISGHRSVSWYQQTPGQGLQFLFEYFSETQRNKGNFPGRFSGRQFSNSRSEMNVSTLELGDSALYLCASSSDRPPNTGELFFGEGSRLTVL.

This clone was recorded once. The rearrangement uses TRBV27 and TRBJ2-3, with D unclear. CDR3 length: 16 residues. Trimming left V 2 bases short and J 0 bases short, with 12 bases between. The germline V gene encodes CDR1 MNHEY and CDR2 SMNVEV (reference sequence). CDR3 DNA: TGTGCCAGCAGTTTAGGGCGTTGGGTCAGCACAGATACGCAGTATTTT. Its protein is CASSLGRWVSTDTQYF.

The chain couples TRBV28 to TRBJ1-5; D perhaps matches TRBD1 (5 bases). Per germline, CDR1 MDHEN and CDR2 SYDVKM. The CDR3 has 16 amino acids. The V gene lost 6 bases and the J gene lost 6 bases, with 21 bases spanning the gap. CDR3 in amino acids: CASSTPNQGIRQPQHF. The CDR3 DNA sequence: TGTGCCAGCAGCACACCCAACCAGGGTATCCGTCAGCCCCAGCATTTT.

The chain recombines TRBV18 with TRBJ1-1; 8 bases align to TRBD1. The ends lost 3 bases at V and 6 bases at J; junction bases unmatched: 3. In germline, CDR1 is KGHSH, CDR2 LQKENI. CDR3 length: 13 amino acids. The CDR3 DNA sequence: TGTGCCAGCTCACCCCAGACAGGGGCTGAAGCTTTCTTT. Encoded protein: CASSPQTGAEAFF. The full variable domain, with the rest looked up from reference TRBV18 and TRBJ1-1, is NAGVMQNPRHLVRRRGQEARLRCSPMKGHSHVYWYRQLPEEGLKFMVYLQKENIIDESGMPKERFSAEFPKEGPSILRIQQVVRGDSAAYFCASSPQTGAEAFFGQGTRLTVV.

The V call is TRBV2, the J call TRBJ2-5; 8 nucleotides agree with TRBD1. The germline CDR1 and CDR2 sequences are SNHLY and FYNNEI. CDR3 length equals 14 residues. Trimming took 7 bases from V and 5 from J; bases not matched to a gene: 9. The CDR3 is CASTRTGGLETQYF. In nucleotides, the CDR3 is TGTGCCAGCACGAGAACAGGGGGTCTTGAGACCCAGTACTTC.

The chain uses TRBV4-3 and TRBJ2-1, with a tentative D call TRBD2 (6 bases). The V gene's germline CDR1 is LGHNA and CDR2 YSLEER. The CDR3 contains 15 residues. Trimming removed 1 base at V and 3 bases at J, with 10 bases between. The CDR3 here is CASSQVGSGYNEQFF. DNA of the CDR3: TGCGCCAGCAGCCAAGTGGGTAGCGGCTACAATGAGCAGTTCTTC.

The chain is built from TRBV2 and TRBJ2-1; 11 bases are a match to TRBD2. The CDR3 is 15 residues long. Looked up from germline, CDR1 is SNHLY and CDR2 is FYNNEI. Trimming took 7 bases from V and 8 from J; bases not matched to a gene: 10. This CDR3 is CASTQGLAEGDEQFF. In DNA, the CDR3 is TGTGCCAGCACTCAGGGACTAGCGGAGGGGGATGAGCAGTTCTTC.

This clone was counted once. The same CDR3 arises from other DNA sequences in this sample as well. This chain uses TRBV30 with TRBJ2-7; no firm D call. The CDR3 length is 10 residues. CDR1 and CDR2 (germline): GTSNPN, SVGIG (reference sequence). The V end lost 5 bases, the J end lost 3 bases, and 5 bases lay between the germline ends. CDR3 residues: CAWGNYEQYF. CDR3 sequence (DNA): TGTGCCTGGGGAAACTACGAGCAGTACTTC.

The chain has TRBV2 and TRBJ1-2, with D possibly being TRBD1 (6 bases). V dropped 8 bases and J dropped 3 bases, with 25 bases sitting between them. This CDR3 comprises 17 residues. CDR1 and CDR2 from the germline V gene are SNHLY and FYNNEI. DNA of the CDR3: TGTGCCAGCCTTAGGGGGAGCTTCCCGGGGACTCACTATGGCTACACCTTC. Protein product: CASLRGSFPGTHYGYTF.

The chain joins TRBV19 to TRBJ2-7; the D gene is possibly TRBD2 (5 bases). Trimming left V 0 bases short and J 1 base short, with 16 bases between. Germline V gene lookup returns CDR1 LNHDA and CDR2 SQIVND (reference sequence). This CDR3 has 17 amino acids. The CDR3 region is CASSIDHRGEASYEQYF. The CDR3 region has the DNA TGTGCCAGTAGTATAGATCACCGGGGAGAGGCTTCCTACGAGCAGTACTTC.

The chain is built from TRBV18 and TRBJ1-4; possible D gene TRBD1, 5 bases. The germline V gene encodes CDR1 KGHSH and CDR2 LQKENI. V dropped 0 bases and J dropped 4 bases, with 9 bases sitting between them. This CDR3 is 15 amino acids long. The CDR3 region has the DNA TGTGCCAGCTCACCACCGTCGGGGGGTAATGAAAAACTGTTTTTT. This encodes CASSPPSGGNEKLFF.